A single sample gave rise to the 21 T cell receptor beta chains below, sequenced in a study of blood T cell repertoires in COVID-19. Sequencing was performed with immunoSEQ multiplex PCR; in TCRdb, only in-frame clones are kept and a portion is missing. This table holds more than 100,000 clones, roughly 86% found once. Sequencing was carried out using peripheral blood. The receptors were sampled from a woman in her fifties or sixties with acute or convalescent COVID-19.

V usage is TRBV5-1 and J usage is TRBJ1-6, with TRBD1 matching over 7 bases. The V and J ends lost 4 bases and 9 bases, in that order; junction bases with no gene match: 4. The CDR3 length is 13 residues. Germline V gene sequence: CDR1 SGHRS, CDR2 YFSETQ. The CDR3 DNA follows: TGCGCCAGCAGCACGACAGGGATTTCACCCCTCCACTTT. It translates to CASSTTGISPLHF.

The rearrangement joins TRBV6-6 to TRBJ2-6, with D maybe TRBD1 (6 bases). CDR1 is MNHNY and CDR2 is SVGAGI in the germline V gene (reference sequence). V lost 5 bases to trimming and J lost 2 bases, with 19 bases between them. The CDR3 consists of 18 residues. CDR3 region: CASSPDPYRVAGANVLTF. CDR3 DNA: TGTGCCAGCAGTCCCGATCCATACAGGGTGGCTGGGGCCAACGTCCTGACTTTC.

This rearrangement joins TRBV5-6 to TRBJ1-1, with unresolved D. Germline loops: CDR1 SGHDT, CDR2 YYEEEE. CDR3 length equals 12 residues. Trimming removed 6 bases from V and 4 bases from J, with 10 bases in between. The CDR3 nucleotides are TGTGCCAGCAAAGTGGGGAGCACTGAAGCTTTCTTT. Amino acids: CASKVGSTEAFF.

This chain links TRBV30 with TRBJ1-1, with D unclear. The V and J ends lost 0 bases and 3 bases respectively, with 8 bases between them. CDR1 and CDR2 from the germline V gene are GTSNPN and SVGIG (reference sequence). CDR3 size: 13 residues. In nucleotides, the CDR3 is TGTGCCTGGAGTGTAAGGAGGGACACTGAAGCTTTCTTT. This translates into CAWSVRRDTEAFF.

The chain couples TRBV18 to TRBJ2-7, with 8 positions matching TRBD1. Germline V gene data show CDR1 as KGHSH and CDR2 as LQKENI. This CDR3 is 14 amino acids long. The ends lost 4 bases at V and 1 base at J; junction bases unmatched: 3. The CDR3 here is CASSLDRGSYEQYV. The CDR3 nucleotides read TGTGCCAGCTCACTAGACAGGGGATCCTACGAGCAGTACGTC.

Here the CDR3 DNA reads TGCGCCAGCAGCTTGGATGGACAGGGAGTGAACACTGAAGCTTTCTTT. This codes for CASSLDGQGVNTEAFF. This chain joins TRBV5-1 and TRBJ1-1; TRBD1 matches 8 bases. V trimming: 0 bases; J trimming: 0 bases; junction bases outside the gene matches: 4. CDR1 is SGHRS, CDR2 YFSETQ, per germline. This CDR3 region has 16 residues.

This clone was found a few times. CDR3 sequence: CASGLSGGASRWYF. Here the CDR3 DNA reads TGTGCTAGTGGTTTGAGCGGGGGGGCATCCAGGTGGTATTTT. The rearrangement joins TRBV12-5 to TRBJ2-3, with TRBD2 identical over 10 bases. J gave up 14 bases and V 2 bases, and 10 bases lay outside the gene matches. Germline V gene data show CDR1 as LGHNT and CDR2 as FRNRAP. The CDR3 spans 14 residues.

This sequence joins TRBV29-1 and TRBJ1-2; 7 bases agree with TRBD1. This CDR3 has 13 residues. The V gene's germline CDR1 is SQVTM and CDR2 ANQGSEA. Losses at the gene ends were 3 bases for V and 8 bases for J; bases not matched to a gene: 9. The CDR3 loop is CSVDLDRERGYTF. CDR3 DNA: TGCAGCGTTGATCTAGACAGGGAGAGGGGCTACACCTTC.

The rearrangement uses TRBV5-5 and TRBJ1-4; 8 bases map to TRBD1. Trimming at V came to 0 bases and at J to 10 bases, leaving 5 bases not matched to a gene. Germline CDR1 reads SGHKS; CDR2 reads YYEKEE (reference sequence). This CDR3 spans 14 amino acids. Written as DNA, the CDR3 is TGTGCCAGCAGCTTGGCGGGGACAGGCGGAAAACTGTTTTTT. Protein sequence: CASSLAGTGGKLFF.

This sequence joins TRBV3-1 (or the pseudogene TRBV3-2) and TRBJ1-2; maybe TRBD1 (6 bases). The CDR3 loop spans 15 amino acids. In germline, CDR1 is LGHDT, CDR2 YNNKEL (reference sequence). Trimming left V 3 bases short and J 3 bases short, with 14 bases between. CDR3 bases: TGTGCCAGCAGCCACCCCTCGAGGGGGTACTATGGCTACACCTTC. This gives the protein CASSHPSRGYYGYTF.

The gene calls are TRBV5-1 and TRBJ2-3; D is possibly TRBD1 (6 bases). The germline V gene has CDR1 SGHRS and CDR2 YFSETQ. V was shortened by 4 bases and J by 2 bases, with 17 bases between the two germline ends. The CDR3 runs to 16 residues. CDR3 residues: CASSPWGRRHTDTQYF. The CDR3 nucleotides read TGCGCCAGCAGCCCCTGGGGGCGGAGGCACACAGATACGCAGTATTTT.

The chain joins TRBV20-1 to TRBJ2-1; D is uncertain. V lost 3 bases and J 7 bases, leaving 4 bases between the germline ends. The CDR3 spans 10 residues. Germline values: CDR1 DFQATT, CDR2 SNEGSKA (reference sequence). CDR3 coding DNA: TGCAGTGCTAGCCGGAATGAGCAGTTCTTC. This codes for CSASRNEQFF.

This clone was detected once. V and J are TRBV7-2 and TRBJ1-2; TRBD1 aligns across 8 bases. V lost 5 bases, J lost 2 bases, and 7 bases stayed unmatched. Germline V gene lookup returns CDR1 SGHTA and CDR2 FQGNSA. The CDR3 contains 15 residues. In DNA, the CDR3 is TGTGCCAGCAGCAAGGACAGGGTGCTCAACTATGGCTACACCTTC. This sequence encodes CASSKDRVLNYGYTF. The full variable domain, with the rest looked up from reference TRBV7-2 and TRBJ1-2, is GAGVSQSPSNKVTEKGKDVELRCDPISGHTALYWYRQSLGQGLEFLIYFQGNSAPDKSGLPSDRFSAERTGGSVSTLTIQRTQQEDSAVYLCASSKDRVLNYGYTFGSGTRLTVV.

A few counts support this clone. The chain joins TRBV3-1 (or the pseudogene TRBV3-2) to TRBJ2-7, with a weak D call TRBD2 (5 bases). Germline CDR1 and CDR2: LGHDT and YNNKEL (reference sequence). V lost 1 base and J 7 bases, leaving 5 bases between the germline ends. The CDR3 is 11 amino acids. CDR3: CASSQAGEQYF. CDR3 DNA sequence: TGTGCCAGCAGCCAAGCGGGGGAGCAGTACTTC.

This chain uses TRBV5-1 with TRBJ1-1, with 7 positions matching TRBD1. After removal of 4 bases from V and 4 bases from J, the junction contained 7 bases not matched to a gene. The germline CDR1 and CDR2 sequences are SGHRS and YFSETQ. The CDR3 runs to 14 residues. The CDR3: CASSADRVSTEAFF. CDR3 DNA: TGCGCCAGCAGCGCCGACAGGGTGAGCACTGAAGCTTTCTTT.

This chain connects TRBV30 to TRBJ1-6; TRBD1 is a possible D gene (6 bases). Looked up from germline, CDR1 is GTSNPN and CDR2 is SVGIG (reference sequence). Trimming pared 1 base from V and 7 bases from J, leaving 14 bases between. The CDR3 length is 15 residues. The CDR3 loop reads CAWSALRGLNSPLHF. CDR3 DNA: TGTGCCTGGAGTGCCCTCAGGGGCCTAAATTCACCCCTCCACTTT.

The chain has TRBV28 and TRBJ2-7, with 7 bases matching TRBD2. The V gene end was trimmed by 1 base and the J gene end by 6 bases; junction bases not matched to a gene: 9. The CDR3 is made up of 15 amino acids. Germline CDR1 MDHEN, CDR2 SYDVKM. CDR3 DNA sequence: TGTGCCAGCAGTTTATTGGGAGGGCCTAAGGGCGAGCAGTACTTC. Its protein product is CASSLLGGPKGEQYF.

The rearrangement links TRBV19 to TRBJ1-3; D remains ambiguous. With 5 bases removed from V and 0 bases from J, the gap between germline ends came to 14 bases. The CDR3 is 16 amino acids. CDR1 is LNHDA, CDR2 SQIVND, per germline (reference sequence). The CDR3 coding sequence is TGTGCCAGTAGTGGAGGGCAGGTAATCTCTGGAAACACCATATATTTT. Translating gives CASSGGQVISGNTIYF.

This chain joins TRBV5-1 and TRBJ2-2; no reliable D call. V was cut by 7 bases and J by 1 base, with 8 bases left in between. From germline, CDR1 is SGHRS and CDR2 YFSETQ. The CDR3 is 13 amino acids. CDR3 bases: TGCGCCAGCGGCCAACAGAACACCGGGGAGCTGTTTTTT. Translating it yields CASGQQNTGELFF.

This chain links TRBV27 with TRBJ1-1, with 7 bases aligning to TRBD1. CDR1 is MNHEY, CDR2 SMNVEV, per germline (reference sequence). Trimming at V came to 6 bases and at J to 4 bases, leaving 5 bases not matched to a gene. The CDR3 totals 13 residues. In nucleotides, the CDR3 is TGTGCCAGCAGGCAAGACAGGGTCACTGAAGCTTTCTTT. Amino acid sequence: CASRQDRVTEAFF.

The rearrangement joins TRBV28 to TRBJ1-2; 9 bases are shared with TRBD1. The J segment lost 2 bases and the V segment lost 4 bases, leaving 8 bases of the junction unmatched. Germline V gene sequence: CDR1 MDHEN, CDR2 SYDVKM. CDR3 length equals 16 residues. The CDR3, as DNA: TGTGCCAGCAGTTCTCACAGGGGGCGGGTCAACTATGGCTACACCTTC. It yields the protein CASSSHRGRVNYGYTF.